This T cell receptor beta chain is drawn from a study of blood T cell repertoires in COVID-19. Study summary: PBMCs, B-cell-depleted T cells, or T cells were the source of the cDNA or gDNA that made up the material.

Here immunoSEQ multiplex PCR was the method, and the copy in TCRdb shows in-frame clones only, minus some. This sample carries approximately 460,000 clones, 89% of them seen once, and the ten largest clones take around 0.92%. The Seattle site enrolled patients during active infection and followed them longitudinally. The receptor was isolated from a man aged 18 to 29 with COVID-19, enrolled during active disease. The sample consisted of peripheral blood.

This chain's CDR3 is CASSGRVADTQYF. For the CDR3, the DNA is TGTGCCAGTAGTGGCAGGGTAGCAGATACGCAGTATTTT. V is TRBV19 and J is TRBJ2-3, with D possibly matching TRBD1 (5 bases). The germline CDR1 and CDR2 sequences are LNHDA and SQIVND (reference sequence). V was clipped by 5 bases and J by 4 bases, with 10 bases between them. The CDR3 contains 13 residues.